This TCR beta chain was captured by sequencing in a study of human T cells and chemical hapten exposure. TCRdb itself ran the RACE reads through MiXCR, one entry per CDR3 protein. The sample lists 300,000 to 450,000 distinct CDR3 sequences, 4.8% occurring once. Time point given: patch test 1, 2 weeks after DPC sensitization. The treatment is: therapeutic diphenylcyclopropenone sensitization with weekly scalp DPC. This TCR was sampled from a woman between 50 and 59 years old with alopecia areata. Some clones in this sample may be carry-over from other donors' samples. The starting material was whole blood, obtained in connection with sensitization to the hapten diphenylcyclopropenone (DPC).

The CDR3 sequence is CAIRGQGMPDEQYF. CDR3 coding DNA: TGTGCCATCAGGGGACAGGGTATGCCTGACGAGCAGTACTTC. The chain is built from TRBV10-3 and TRBJ2-7, with 9 bases fitting TRBD1. The CDR3 totals 14 residues. CDR1 is ENHRY, CDR2 SYGVKD, per germline. Trimming cost V 6 bases and J 5 bases; bases outside gene matches: 8.